This T cell receptor beta chain was sequenced during a study of T cells after yellow fever vaccination. This clonotype was detected many times. Its antigen is still unknown. 5'RACE template switching generated TCR cDNA, adding a universal primer site and UMIs. TCRdb used MiXCR to reprocess the 5' RACE reads, holding one entry per CDR3 protein. The sample has 450,000 to 600,000 distinct CDR3 sequences, roughly a sixth seen once. Study outcomes and limitations: Most clones from primary vaccination resurfaced after the booster (nearly 97% CD4, around 90% CD8).

Material: PBMCs, obtained about 5 days after the first yellow fever vaccination. This TCR came from a man younger than 30 who received the YFV17D yellow fever vaccine.

The CDR3 sequence is CASIGTDTQYF. The CDR3 coding sequence is TGTGCCAGCATAGGGACAGATACGCAGTATTTT. V and J are TRBV12-3 or TRBV12-4 and TRBJ2-3; D unclear. Trimming shortened V by 7 bases and J by 3 bases, and 5 bases separated the two germline ends. This CDR3 has 11 amino acids.